A selection of T cell receptor beta chains follows, all from one sample in a study of T-cell reconstitution after alpha-beta-depleted transplantation in children. TCRdb re-called the PCR reads through MiXCR, storing one row per CDR3 protein. The profile covers about 400,000 distinct CDR3 sequences, with roughly 15% appearing a single time and under 30% taken by the ten largest. The material was PBMCs, mostly from graft donor cells, obtained 360 days after TCRalphabeta/CD19-depleted stem cell transplant. The receptors derive from a boy younger than two who had a stem cell transplant for Wiskott-Aldrich syndrome, so the T cells may come from the graft donor. Each CDR3 is given with its conserved first and last residue. D genes are given only for firm matches. Clone size is given for some rows only: seen once, a few or many times, or a class if the clone is expanded.

J | D | size | V | CDR3 | DNA
TRBJ2-1 | TRBD2 | - | TRBV18 | CASSPGTSGSRQFF | TGTGCCAGCTCACCGGGGACTAGCGGGAGTAGACAGTTCTTC
TRBJ2-1 | - | few | TRBV6-2/TRBV6-3 | CASTFDRRWDNEQFF | TGTGCCAGCACCTTCGACAGGCGGTGGGACAATGAGCAGTTCTTC
TRBJ2-1 | TRBD2 | few | TRBV11-2 | CASSPRLAGLNKGNYNEQFF | TGTGCCAGCAGCCCCAGACTAGCGGGATTAAATAAGGGGAACTACAATGAGCAGTTCTTC
TRBJ2-1 | - | - | TRBV18 | CASSPPGSDEQFF | TGTGCCAGCTCACCACCTGGGTCAGATGAGCAGTTCTTC
TRBJ2-2 | TRBD2 | few | TRBV7-9 | CASSRLAGRRELFF | TGTGCCAGCAGCCGACTAGCGGGACGAAGGGAGCTGTTTTTT
TRBJ1-1 | - | many | TRBV6-5 | CASSWTANTEAFF | TGTGCCAGCAGTTGGACTGCAAACACTGAAGCTTTCTTT
TRBJ2-2 | TRBD2 | few | TRBV11-2 | CASRFVSGSEISNTGELFF | TGTGCCAGCAGATTTGTTAGCGGGAGTGAGATCTCGAACACCGGGGAGCTGTTTTTT
TRBJ2-5 | TRBD2 | few | TRBV7-8 | CASSPRLASLQETQYF | TGTGCCAGCAGCCCAAGACTAGCGTCTCTCCAAGAGACCCAGTACTTC
TRBJ2-1 | - | - | TRBV5-1 | CASSEGRQNEQFF | TGCGCCAGCAGCGAGGGCCGGCAGAATGAGCAGTTCTTC
TRBJ2-4 | TRBD1 | few | TRBV3-1 | CASSQETGRGAKNIQYF | TGTGCCAGCAGCCAAGAGACAGGGAGAGGAGCCAAAAACATTCAGTACTTC
TRBJ2-5 | TRBD2 | - | TRBV5-1 | CASSAGTRGQETQYF | TGCGCCAGCAGCGCCGGGACTAGAGGACAAGAGACCCAGTACTTC
TRBJ2-7 | - | - | TRBV12-3/TRBV12-4 | CASGSGFEANDVYEQYF | TGTGCCAGCGGTTCAGGTTTTGAAGCCAACGATGTTTACGAGCAGTACTTC
TRBJ2-1 | - | few | TRBV2 | CASSGTGPYGEQFF | TGTGCCAGCAGTGGGACTGGACCGTACGGTGAGCAGTTCTTC
TRBJ1-1 | TRBD1 | - | TRBV10-3 | CAIRGTVNTEAFF | TGTGCCATCCGCGGGACAGTGAACACTGAAGCTTTCTTT
TRBJ2-1 | TRBD2 | - | TRBV24-1 | CATQHSGRADNEQFF | TGTGCCACCCAACATAGCGGGAGGGCCGACAATGAGCAGTTCTTC
TRBJ2-2 | - | - | TRBV7-7 | CASSLVKNTGELFF | TGTGCCAGCAGCTTAGTAAAGAACACCGGGGAGCTGTTTTTT
TRBJ1-1 | - | few | TRBV12-3/TRBV12-4 | CASSSVVGGSEAFF | TGTGCCAGCAGTTCCGTAGTGGGGGGTAGTGAAGCTTTCTTT
TRBJ2-5 | - | few | TRBV7-2 | CASSPLGLRETQYF | TGTGCCAGCAGCCCCCTTGGGCTACGGGAGACCCAGTACTTC
TRBJ1-1 | - | - | TRBV29-1 | CSVVGLMNTEAFF | TGCAGCGTTGTGGGACTCATGAACACTGAAGCTTTCTTT
TRBJ2-2 | TRBD2 | few | TRBV7-9 | CASSEGTSGRSTGELFF | TGTGCCAGCAGCGAGGGGACTAGCGGGAGAAGTACCGGGGAGCTGTTTTTT
TRBJ2-7 | - | few | TRBV6-2/TRBV6-3 | CASRHSGSYEQYF | TGTGCCAGCAGGCACTCGGGTTCCTACGAGCAGTACTTC
TRBJ2-1 | TRBD1 | - | TRBV7-2 | CASSLALDRGREQFF | TGTGCCAGCAGCTTAGCCCTTGACAGGGGGCGTGAGCAGTTCTTC